These 23 T cell receptor beta chains were all obtained from the same sample, sequenced in a study of long-term antiretroviral therapy in people with HIV. Researchers ran immunoSEQ v3.0 at survey level. Here immunoSEQ multiplex PCR was the method, and the copy in TCRdb shows in-frame clones only, minus some. The table records about 35,000 clones, approximately 83% of them present only once. The sample consisted of unsorted PBMCs, taken 2.2 years after starting antiretroviral therapy. These TCRs come from a young man with HIV.

The J gene is TRBJ1-2, the V gene TRBV2; unclear D gene. The CDR3 is 15 amino acids. The germline V gene has CDR1 SNHLY and CDR2 FYNNEI. The V end was cut by 2 bases, the J end by 0 bases, with 10 bases between. The DNA for the CDR3 is TGTGCCAGCAGTGAACAGGTAGTCACTAACTATGGCTACACCTTC. This encodes CASSEQVVTNYGYTF.

V gene TRBV6-6 combines with J gene TRBJ2-7; 7 bases are a match to TRBD2. Germline values: CDR1 MNHNY, CDR2 SVGAGI (reference sequence). V trimming: 6 bases; J trimming: 4 bases; junction bases outside the gene matches: 12. CDR3 size: 15 residues. The CDR3 DNA sequence: TGTGCCAGCAGCCAAAGGCGGGAGAAGGGTTACGAGCAGTACTTC. It yields the protein CASSQRREKGYEQYF.

The V call is TRBV6-4, the J call TRBJ2-1; D unresolved. Trimming pared 3 bases from V and 5 bases from J, leaving 8 bases between. The CDR3 runs 13 residues. CDR1 is MRHNA and CDR2 is SNTAGT in the germline V gene. CDR3 nucleotide sequence: TGTGCCAGCAGTGAAAAGGGTAACAATGAGCAGTTCTTC. This sequence encodes CASSEKGNNEQFF.

The chain joins TRBV4-3 to TRBJ2-1, with 8 bases fitting TRBD1. Germline values: CDR1 LGHNA, CDR2 YSLEER. The trim removed 5 bases at V and 7 bases at J, leaving 7 bases unmatched. The CDR3 loop spans 14 amino acids. The CDR3 DNA follows: TGCGCCAGCAGCGTCACTCACAGGGGGAATGAGCAGTTCTTC. This sequence encodes CASSVTHRGNEQFF.

The V call is TRBV29-1, the J call TRBJ2-6; 9 nucleotides match TRBD1. Losses at the gene ends were 7 bases for V and 0 bases for J; bases not matched to a gene: 7. This CDR3 has 16 residues. Germline CDR1 SQVTM, CDR2 ANQGSEA. For the CDR3, the DNA is TGCAGCGCAGGCGGACAGGGGAGCTCTGGGGCCAACGTCCTGACTTTC. Protein sequence: CSAGGQGSSGANVLTF.

The chain uses TRBV28 and TRBJ2-7; maybe TRBD1 (8 bases). The length of the CDR3 is 12 residues. In germline, CDR1 is MDHEN, CDR2 SYDVKM. The ends were cut back, 5 bases at V and 11 bases at J, with 16 bases in the middle. The CDR3 bases are TGTGCCAGCAGTGTAAACAGGGGGAGGGAGTACTTC. It encodes CASSVNRGREYF.

The chain couples TRBV30 to TRBJ2-7; D unclear. Germline V CDR1 and CDR2: GTSNPN, SVGIG (reference sequence). The CDR3 covers 12 residues. Trimming took 2 bases from V and 1 from J, leaving 6 bases between them. This CDR3 is CAWSTQSYEQYF. As DNA, the CDR3 is TGTGCCTGGAGTACCCAATCCTACGAGCAGTACTTC.

The rearrangement uses TRBV5-6 and TRBJ2-5; weak D call: TRBD2 (6 bases). Trimming left V 4 bases short and J 2 bases short, with 21 bases between. The length of the CDR3 is 17 residues. Germline V gives CDR1 SGHDT, CDR2 YYEEEE. CDR3 region: CASSHTGLQSLQETQYF. The CDR3 DNA sequence: TGTGCCAGCAGCCACACGGGACTTCAATCACTTCAAGAGACCCAGTACTTC.

This chain links TRBV15 with TRBJ2-1; a weak D match, TRBD1 (5 bases). Germline assignment: CDR1 LNHNV and CDR2 YYDKDF (reference sequence). This CDR3 contains 15 residues. V lost 5 bases and J 6 bases, leaving 17 bases between the germline ends. CDR3 in DNA: TGTGCCACCAGCGAGGAATATCAGGGCTCCAATGAGCAGTTCTTC. Translated, it gives CATSEEYQGSNEQFF.

This sequence joins TRBV2 and TRBJ2-7, with 7 positions matching TRBD1. V dropped 8 bases and J dropped 2; count of bases not matched to a gene: 6. Germline values: CDR1 SNHLY, CDR2 FYNNEI. The CDR3 is made up of 13 amino acids. In DNA form, the CDR3 reads TGTGCCAGCGGGGGACAGCCAACCTACGAGCAGTACTTC. Translation gives CASGGQPTYEQYF.

The chain uses TRBV5-6 and TRBJ2-1; D unresolved. The germline gives CDR1 SGHDT, CDR2 YYEEEE. Trimming took off 2 bases at V and 7 bases at J, with 13 bases between the two ends. The length of the CDR3 is 14 residues. CDR3 in amino acids: CASSFQTFGNEQFF. DNA of the CDR3: TGTGCCAGCAGCTTCCAGACCTTCGGGAATGAGCAGTTCTTC.

This chain joins TRBV11-1 and TRBJ2-7, with D hard to call. CDR1 and CDR2 (germline): SGHAT, FQDESV (reference sequence). This CDR3 has 15 amino acids. With 7 bases removed from V and 6 bases from J, the gap between germline ends came to 22 bases. The CDR3 DNA follows: TGTGCCAGCACTCAGAAGAGTGGCTTGTGGATCGAGCAGTACTTC. Amino acids: CASTQKSGLWIEQYF.

DNA for the CDR3: TGTGCCAGCATCGGACAGTTGGATTCCTACGAGCAGTACTTC. Amino acids: CASIGQLDSYEQYF. The chain is built from TRBV6-5 and TRBJ2-7, with D maybe TRBD1 (6 bases). CDR1 and CDR2 (germline): MNHEY, SVGAGI. Trimming shortened V by 7 bases and J by 1 base, and 14 bases separated the two germline ends. This CDR3 has 14 residues.

This clone is a singleton in its sample. This chain joins TRBV4-1 and TRBJ2-5, with 9 bases fitting TRBD1. The CDR3 has 16 residues. J gave up 5 bases and V 3 bases, and 10 bases lay outside the gene matches. The germline CDR1 and CDR2 sequences are MGHRA and YSYEKL. Here the CDR3 DNA reads TGCGCCAGCAGCCATCGACTACAGGGGGCTGGGGAGACCCAGTACTTC. Its translation: CASSHRLQGAGETQYF.

The gene calls are TRBV6-1 and TRBJ1-2; no definite D call. Deletions cut 3 bases from V and 5 bases from J, with 13 bases between. The CDR3 consists of 14 residues. The germline V gene encodes CDR1 MNHNS and CDR2 SASEGT. The CDR3: CASSDWFGSYGYTF. In DNA, the CDR3 is TGTGCCAGCAGTGATTGGTTCGGAAGTTATGGCTACACCTTC.

The CDR3 protein is CSVEVLGLNEQFF. CDR3 sequence (DNA): TGCAGCGTTGAGGTTCTAGGATTGAATGAGCAGTTCTTC. The chain links TRBV29-1 to TRBJ2-1; D remains unclear. Germline V gene lookup returns CDR1 SQVTM and CDR2 ANQGSEA. V lost 3 bases, J lost 7 bases, and 13 bases lay in between. This CDR3 is 13 amino acids long.

The rearrangement links TRBV30 to TRBJ1-2; TRBD1 is a possible D gene (5 bases). V was clipped by 7 bases and J by 4 bases, with 19 bases between them. CDR3 size: 14 residues. Germline V CDR1 and CDR2: GTSNPN, SVGIG (reference sequence). CDR3 nucleotides: TGTGCCTTCCTCGGGGCTCCTGTTCCCTATGGCTACACCTTC. Translating it yields CAFLGAPVPYGYTF. Full variable domain (rest looked up from reference TRBV30 and TRBJ1-2): SQTIHQWPATLVQPVGSPLSLECTVEGTSNPNLYWYRQAAGRGLQLLFYSVGIGQISSEVPQNLSASRPQDRQFILSSKKLLLSDSGFYLCAFLGAPVPYGYTFGSGTRLTVV.

The V and J genes are TRBV19 and TRBJ1-1, with unresolved D. The CDR3 spans 17 residues. Germline V gene sequence: CDR1 LNHDA, CDR2 SQIVND (reference sequence). Trimming left V 0 bases short and J 0 bases short, with 14 bases between. CDR3 region: CASSIDAVRTVNTEAFF. As DNA, the CDR3 is TGTGCCAGTAGTATAGATGCTGTGCGGACGGTGAACACTGAAGCTTTCTTT. The full variable domain, rest sourced from reference TRBV19 and TRBJ1-1, is DGGITQSPKYLFRKEGQNVTLSCEQNLNHDAMYWYRQDPGQGLRLIYYSQIVNDFQKGDIAEGYSVSREKKESFPLTVTSAQKNPTAFYLCASSIDAVRTVNTEAFFGQGTRLTVV.

The chain has TRBV2 and TRBJ2-5; D is uncertain. The V and J ends lost 11 bases and 4 bases respectively, with 14 bases between them. The CDR3 runs 12 residues. Germline V gives CDR1 SNHLY, CDR2 FYNNEI. Written as DNA, the CDR3 is TGTGCCGGAACTTGGGCATTAGAGACCCAGTACTTC. It specifies CAGTWALETQYF. Complete variable domain (other parts from reference TRBV2 and TRBJ2-5): EPEVTQTPSHQVTQMGQEVILRCVPISNHLYFYWYRQILGQKVEFLVSFYNNEISEKSEIFDDQFSVERPDGSNFTLKIRSTKLEDSAMYFCAGTWALETQYFGPGTRLLVL.

V gene TRBV14 combines with J gene TRBJ2-3, with D tentatively TRBD1 (6 bases). Looked up from germline, CDR1 is SGHDN and CDR2 is FVKESK. The CDR3 is 15 amino acids. The ends were cut back, 4 bases at V and 0 bases at J, with 11 bases in the middle. CDR3 loop: CASSPWQGSTDTQYF. CDR3 DNA: TGTGCCAGCAGCCCCTGGCAGGGGAGCACAGATACGCAGTATTTT.

This chain uses TRBV7-9 with TRBJ2-2; tentative D call: TRBD1 (5 bases). The CDR3 runs to 16 residues. The ends were cut back, 3 bases at V and 6 bases at J, with 17 bases in the middle. Germline V gives CDR1 SEHNR, CDR2 FQNEAQ (reference sequence). The CDR3 nucleotides are TGTGCCAGCAGCTTTTTAGCAGGGCTTACATCCGGGGAGCTGTTTTTT. This codes for CASSFLAGLTSGELFF.

V and J are TRBV9 and TRBJ1-3; 8 bases align to TRBD1. Germline CDR1 reads SGDLS; CDR2 reads YYNGEE. V shed 5 bases, J shed 4 bases, and the junction held 5 bases outside the gene matches. The CDR3 is made up of 14 amino acids. CDR3 sequence (DNA): TGTGCCAGCAGACTTGGGACAGGCGGAAACACCATATATTTT. It translates to CASRLGTGGNTIYF.

The rearrangement joins TRBV19 to TRBJ1-5; the D is unclear. CDR3 length: 13 amino acids. The germline V and J ends were trimmed by 7 bases and 6 bases, with 13 bases remaining between them. Germline V lookup: CDR1 LNHDA, CDR2 SQIVND (reference sequence). The CDR3 protein is CASNQAFGQPQHF. DNA for the CDR3: TGTGCCAGTAATCAGGCATTTGGTCAGCCCCAGCATTTT.